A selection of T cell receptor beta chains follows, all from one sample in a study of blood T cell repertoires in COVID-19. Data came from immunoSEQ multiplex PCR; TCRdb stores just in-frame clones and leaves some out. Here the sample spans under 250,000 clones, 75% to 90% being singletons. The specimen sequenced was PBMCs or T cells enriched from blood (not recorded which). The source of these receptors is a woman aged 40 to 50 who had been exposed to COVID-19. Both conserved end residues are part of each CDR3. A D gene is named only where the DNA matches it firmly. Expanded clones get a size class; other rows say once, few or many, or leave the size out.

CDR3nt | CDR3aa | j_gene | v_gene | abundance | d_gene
TGTGCCAGCAGCTTTCGGGGGGAGGACATTCAGTACTTC | CASSFRGEDIQYF | TRBJ2-4 | TRBV5-5 | NA | TRBD2
TGTGCCACCAGCCAGGGCCCGAACACTGAAGCTTTCTTT | CATSQGPNTEAFF | TRBJ1-1 | TRBV15 | NA | NA
TGTGCCAGCAGCGCCGCGGCCCAGGGGGCAAAGGAGTATGGCTACACCTTC | CASSAAAQGAKEYGYTF | TRBJ1-2 | TRBV28 | NA | TRBD1
TGTGCCAGCAGCTTGCAACAGGGGGGTCAGCCCCAGCATTTT | CASSLQQGGQPQHF | TRBJ1-5 | TRBV7-2 | NA | TRBD1
TGTGCCAGTAGTTTGGAGGAGACTCGGCGGGGCAATCAGCCCCAGCATTTT | CASSLEETRRGNQPQHF | TRBJ1-5 | TRBV28 | NA | NA
TGTGCCAGTAGTACCGCGGGGAGCGCGGGAGGGGGTGGTACGCAGTATTTT | CASSTAGSAGGGGTQYF | TRBJ2-3 | TRBV19 | NA | TRBD2
TGCGCCAGCAGCTTGGCAGGGACACCCGTCTACGAGCAGTACTTC | CASSLAGTPVYEQYF | TRBJ2-7 | TRBV5-1 | NA | NA
TGTGCCAGCAGCTCCCGACAGGGGGCAGACTATGGCTACACCTTC | CASSSRQGADYGYTF | TRBJ1-2 | TRBV7-2 | NA | TRBD1
TGTGCCAGCAGCCAAGATTCCCTACGAGGGAGGGAGTCCGGGGAGCTGTTTTTT | CASSQDSLRGRESGELFF | TRBJ2-2 | TRBV4-2 | NA | TRBD2
TGCGCCAGCAGCCAAGTAGGGGCAGCCCAAGAGACCCAGTACTTC | CASSQVGAAQETQYF | TRBJ2-5 | TRBV4-3 | NA | NA
TGTGCCAGCAGTGCAATTAAAGGGGGCTACTATAATTCACCCCTCCACTTT | CASSAIKGGYYNSPLHF | TRBJ1-6 | TRBV28 | once | TRBD1
TGTGCCAGTAGGTTCTCCAATGAAAAACTGTTTTTT | CASRFSNEKLFF | TRBJ1-4 | TRBV19 | once | NA
TGTGCCAGCAGCGCACCAAGCCGGGGACACCTTAACTATGGCTACACCTTC | CASSAPSRGHLNYGYTF | TRBJ1-2 | TRBV9 | NA | NA
TGTGCCAGTAGTATAGATCGGTGGTTCTCTGATGGCTACACCTTC | CASSIDRWFSDGYTF | TRBJ1-2 | TRBV19 | NA | NA
TGTGCCAGCAGGCAACAGGGGTTTAGTGGAAACACCATATATTTT | CASRQQGFSGNTIYF | TRBJ1-3 | TRBV27 | once | TRBD1
TGTGCCAGTAGCACAGTGGAGGCCAACTCTGGAAACACCATATATTTT | CASSTVEANSGNTIYF | TRBJ1-3 | TRBV19 | NA | NA
TGTGCCAGCAGCCCTGGGCTGGGGGGGAGCATGCAGTATTTT | CASSPGLGGSMQYF | TRBJ2-3 | TRBV7-9 | NA | TRBD2
TGTGCCAGCAGCCTGGACAGGGGCGGCTACACCTTC | CASSLDRGGYTF | TRBJ1-2 | TRBV7-2 | NA | TRBD1
TGCAGCGCCGGACAGGGGGCGGTGGGCTACACCTTC | CSAGQGAVGYTF | TRBJ1-2 | TRBV29-1 | few | TRBD1
TGTGCCAGCAGCTTAGACAGGATCCACGAAGCTTTCTTT | CASSLDRIHEAFF | TRBJ1-1 | TRBV11-2 | NA | NA
TGTGCCAGTAGAGGGGGGGGGAAGGACTACAATGAGCAGTTCTTC | CASRGGGKDYNEQFF | TRBJ2-1 | TRBV19 | NA | NA
TGTGCCAGCGGGAGGGCCGACAATGAGCAGTTCTTC | CASGRADNEQFF | TRBJ2-1 | TRBV9 | NA | TRBD2
TGTGCCAGCTCACCTCCGGGGGCCGGGGAGCTGTTTTTT | CASSPPGAGELFF | TRBJ2-2 | TRBV18 | NA | NA
TGTGCCAGCGTTCGAGCAGGGCCGTATGGCTACACCTTC | CASVRAGPYGYTF | TRBJ1-2 | TRBV12-3/TRBV12-4 | NA | NA
TGTGCCAGCAGCTTTCAGTCCAATCAGCCCCAGCATTTT | CASSFQSNQPQHF | TRBJ1-5 | TRBV7-8 | NA | NA
TGTGCCAGCAGCCAAGAATTGAGGGGGACGTTTGGAGCACCCCTCCACTTT | CASSQELRGTFGAPLHF | TRBJ1-6 | TRBV4-2 | once | NA
TGTGCCTGGGACAGGGGCGCCTCCTATGGCTACACCTTC | CAWDRGASYGYTF | TRBJ1-2 | TRBV30 | NA | TRBD1